The next 8 T cell receptor beta chains were all read from a single sample in a study of OX40 agonist ivuxolimab in advanced cancers. Here immunoSEQ multiplex PCR was the method, and the copy in TCRdb shows in-frame clones only, minus some. The data show approximately 74,000 clones, roughly 90% seen once. Sequenced here: CD4+ or CD8+ T cells sorted from blood, sampled in a trial of the OX40 agonist ivuxolimab. All receptors derive from an adult with an advanced solid tumor such as melanoma, head and neck, liver or kidney cancer.

This clone is a singleton in its sample. This rearrangement joins TRBV28 to TRBJ2-7; no reliable D call. This CDR3 has 13 amino acids. Germline assignment: CDR1 MDHEN and CDR2 SYDVKM. V lost 5 bases and J lost 3, with 11 bases in between. This chain's CDR3 is CASSKSPDYEQYF. For the CDR3, the DNA is TGTGCCAGCAGTAAGTCCCCAGACTACGAGCAGTACTTC.

The chain couples TRBV19 to TRBJ1-5; TRBD1 is a possible D gene (5 bases). Germline V lookup: CDR1 LNHDA, CDR2 SQIVND (reference sequence). V dropped 7 bases and J dropped 5 bases, with 9 bases sitting between them. The CDR3 is 12 amino acids. In DNA form, the CDR3 reads TGTGCCAGTATGACAGAGGATCAGCCCCAGCATTTT. It translates to CASMTEDQPQHF.

This chain's CDR3 is CASSYSGSTDTQYF. In DNA form, the CDR3 reads TGTGCCAGCAGTTACAGCGGAAGCACAGATACGCAGTATTTT. This chain links TRBV6-5 with TRBJ2-3, with a tentative D call TRBD2 (5 bases). V dropped 2 bases and J dropped 0 bases, with 6 bases sitting between them. This CDR3 is built from 14 residues. Germline V gives CDR1 MNHEY, CDR2 SVGAGI.

This chain joins TRBV18 and TRBJ1-1; 7 bases map to TRBD1. In germline, CDR1 is KGHSH, CDR2 LQKENI. This CDR3 has 17 residues. With V trimmed by 0 bases and J by 4 bases, 11 bases remained unmatched. The CDR3 coding sequence is TGTGCCAGCTCACCACCGATGAGGGGGCGCCGGGGCACTGAAGCTTTCTTT. Residues: CASSPPMRGRRGTEAFF.

This chain connects TRBV5-5 to TRBJ2-3; possible D gene TRBD2, 6 bases. Trimming pared 5 bases from V and 6 bases from J, leaving 16 bases between. CDR1 and CDR2 from the germline V gene are SGHKS and YYEKEE (reference sequence). CDR3 length: 14 amino acids. The CDR3 DNA follows: TGTGCCAGCAGACGGAGGGAAACCTCTGATACGCAGTATTTT. Translation: CASRRRETSDTQYF.

CDR3 nucleotides: TGTGCTAGTGGACTGAGCCCGACATTAGGCCCTCCCAATCAGCCCCAGCATTTT. Translated: CASGLSPTLGPPNQPQHF. The rearrangement joins TRBV12-5 to TRBJ1-5; D unresolved. Germline CDR1 is LGHNT and CDR2 is FRNRAP. Trimming took off 6 bases at V and 3 bases at J, with 24 bases between the two ends. This CDR3 is built from 18 residues. Filled out from reference TRBV12-5 and TRBJ1-5, the complete variable domain reads DARVTQTPRHKVTEMGQEVTMRCQPILGHNTVFWYRQTMMQGLELLAYFRNRAPLDDSGMPKDRFSAEMPDATLATLKIQPSEPRDSAVYFCASGLSPTLGPPNQPQHFGDGTRLSIL.

V usage is TRBV7-2 and J usage is TRBJ2-5; D gene unclear. With 5 bases removed from V and 0 bases from J, the gap between germline ends came to 4 bases. The germline V gene encodes CDR1 SGHTA and CDR2 FQGNSA. The CDR3 has 12 amino acids. CDR3 amino acids: CASSVYQETQYF. Here the CDR3 DNA reads TGTGCCAGCAGCGTTTACCAAGAGACCCAGTACTTC.

The chain carries TRBV6-6 and TRBJ1-2; unclear D gene. V lost 1 base to trimming and J lost 1 base, with 10 bases between them. The CDR3 is 15 residues long. Germline V lookup: CDR1 MNHNY, CDR2 SVGAGI (reference sequence). DNA for the CDR3: TGTGCCAGCAGTTACTGGGCGGGAGATAACTATGGCTACACCTTC. It encodes CASSYWAGDNYGYTF.